What follows are 13 T cell receptor beta chains derived from one specimen sequenced in a study of blood T cell repertoires in COVID-19. The assay was immunoSEQ multiplex PCR, and TCRdb's table has in-frame clones only and misses some. The sample has roughly 120,000 clones, around 90% seen once. Sequencing was performed on peripheral blood. The receptors shown here come from a human donor in a cohort sampled during active COVID-19.

The V call is TRBV5-1, the J call TRBJ2-1; the match to TRBD2 covers 12 bases. Looked up from germline, CDR1 is SGHRS and CDR2 is YFSETQ. The CDR3 sequence is 16 residues long. V was pared by 0 bases and J by 6 bases, with 4 bases of the junction left unmatched. The CDR3 coding sequence is TGCGCCAGCAGCTTGGCCCCTAGCGGGGGGGTCAATGAGCAGTTCTTC. Amino acids: CASSLAPSGGVNEQFF. Full variable domain (missing parts from reference TRBV5-1 and TRBJ2-1): KAGVTQTPRYLIKTRGQQVTLSCSPISGHRSVSWYQQTPGQGLQFLFEYFSETQRNKGNFPGRFSGRQFSNSRSEMNVSTLELGDSALYLCASSLAPSGGVNEQFFGPGTRLTVL.

The rearrangement links TRBV2 to TRBJ2-1; D is possibly TRBD2 (7 bases). The V gene's germline CDR1 is SNHLY and CDR2 FYNNEI. V lost 7 bases to trimming and J lost 5 bases, with 18 bases between them. There are 15 residues in the CDR3. The CDR3 loop is CASTKEGGPDNEQFF. For the CDR3, the DNA is TGTGCCAGCACCAAAGAGGGGGGGCCGGACAATGAGCAGTTCTTC.

The chain is built from TRBV7-3 and TRBJ2-1; the D gene is possibly TRBD1 (6 bases). This CDR3 is 15 amino acids long. The V gene's germline CDR1 is SGHTA and CDR2 FQGTGA. V was cut by 2 bases and J by 5 bases, with 13 bases left in between. The CDR3 loop is CASSLQADRHNEQFF. CDR3 in DNA: TGTGCCAGCAGCTTACAAGCGGACAGACACAATGAGCAGTTCTTC.

This chain connects TRBV27 to TRBJ1-6; D is uncertain. This CDR3 is built from 14 residues. The ends were cut back, 2 bases at V and 2 bases at J, with 4 bases in the middle. From germline, CDR1 is MNHEY and CDR2 SMNVEV (reference sequence). CDR3 in DNA: TGTGCCAGCAGTTTAGGGCCCTATAATTCACCCCTCCACTTT. Translating it yields CASSLGPYNSPLHF.

The genes are TRBV2 and TRBJ2-2, with 9 bases that match TRBD1. Germline V gene data show CDR1 as SNHLY and CDR2 as FYNNEI. V gave up 6 bases and J gave up 5 bases; unmatched junction bases: 10. This CDR3 spans 16 amino acids. DNA for the CDR3: TGTGCCAGCAGCGTCCGAGACAGGGGGTGGACCGGGGAGCTGTTTTTT. It codes for CASSVRDRGWTGELFF.

The chain links TRBV12-3 or TRBV12-4 to TRBJ2-3; perhaps TRBD1 as D (5 bases). V was pared by 5 bases and J by 5 bases, with 11 bases between. The CDR3 loop spans 13 amino acids. For the CDR3, the DNA is TGTGCCAGCAGTCGGCAGGGCAGAGATACGCAGTATTTT. It is translated as CASSRQGRDTQYF.

Comment on this clone: The germline gene is not matched at one end of the junction; a read error may be the cause. The V and J genes are TRBV7-7 and TRBJ2-3; no firm D call. CDR1 is SSHAT and CDR2 is FNYEAQ in the germline V gene (reference sequence). This CDR3 comprises 15 residues. CDR3 loop: CASSHVVRSTDTQYF. CDR3 coding DNA: TGTGCTAGCAGCCATGTGGTGAGAAGCACAGATACGCAGTATTTT.

The chain is built from TRBV28 and TRBJ2-1, with D possibly TRBD1 on 6 matching bases. V lost 3 bases and J 0 bases, leaving 12 bases between the germline ends. CDR1 is MDHEN and CDR2 is SYDVKM in the germline V gene. The CDR3 is made up of 16 amino acids. The chain's CDR3 is CASSFGVGASYNEQFF. CDR3 coding DNA: TGTGCCAGCAGTTTCGGGGTGGGGGCCTCCTACAATGAGCAGTTCTTC.

The chain is built from TRBV27 and TRBJ2-3, with 7 bases lining up with TRBD2. Per germline, CDR1 MNHEY and CDR2 SMNVEV (reference sequence). V lost 2 bases to trimming and J lost 2 bases; unmatched junction nucleotides: 7. The CDR3 runs 16 residues. The CDR3 loop is CASSLRRGRPTDTQYF. CDR3 DNA sequence: TGTGCCAGCAGTTTACGGCGGGGGAGACCCACAGATACGCAGTATTTT.

The CDR3 nucleotides read TGTGCCAGCTCACCAAACGGGGGGACAGGGAGATTTGGTCCCACAGATACGCAGTATTTT. This encodes CASSPNGGTGRFGPTDTQYF. This chain joins TRBV18 and TRBJ2-3; 9 nucleotides line up with TRBD1. V dropped 2 bases and J dropped 2; count of bases not matched to a gene: 17. The germline V gene has CDR1 KGHSH and CDR2 LQKENI. The CDR3 consists of 20 residues.

The chain is built from TRBV28 and TRBJ1-1; D gene unclear. The CDR3 contains 14 residues. The V end was cut by 6 bases, the J end by 7 bases, with 18 bases between. CDR1 and CDR2 (germline): MDHEN, SYDVKM. In nucleotides, the CDR3 is TGTGCCAGCAGCCGGGGATTTTTTGAGGGTGAAGCTTTCTTT. The encoded protein is CASSRGFFEGEAFF.

The chain employs TRBV7-9 and TRBJ1-1, with D possibly TRBD1 on 5 matching bases. Germline V gives CDR1 SEHNR, CDR2 FQNEAQ (reference sequence). V lost 1 base and J 4 bases, leaving 10 bases between the germline ends. The CDR3 runs to 14 residues. The CDR3 DNA reads TGTGCCAGCAGCTTAGTGGGGGGGAGCACTGAAGCTTTCTTT. Residues: CASSLVGGSTEAFF.

This chain joins TRBV5-1 and TRBJ2-1; 11 bases line up with TRBD2. Germline lookup yields CDR1 SGHRS and CDR2 YFSETQ. J was trimmed by 4 bases and V by 4 bases; bases with no gene match: 13. There are 18 residues in the CDR3. The CDR3 DNA reads TGCGCCAGCAGCGGAGGACTTTCCACTAGCGGGAGTTACAATGAGCAGTTCTTC. The encoded protein is CASSGGLSTSGSYNEQFF.